These 24 T cell receptor beta chains came from one sample sequenced in a study of response to subunit inactivated influenza vaccine. Each CDR3 protein gets one entry after TCRdb re-called the RT-PCR reads with MiXCR. The repertoire includes about 180,000 distinct CDR3 sequences, approximately 9.2% of them detected once, and roughly 10% sits in the top ten. The specimen comprised non-naive T cells sorted from PBMCs, sampled on the day of vaccination. The receptor set was obtained from a man in his fifties or sixties who received an inactivated influenza vaccine.

The sample holds a few counts of this clonotype. For the CDR3, the DNA is TGTGCCAGCAGTGAAAAATTGGGAAATTCACCCCTCCACTTT. Translating gives CASSEKLGNSPLHF. The rearrangement uses TRBV6-1 and TRBJ1-6; D call uncertain. This CDR3 is 14 amino acids long. Germline CDR1 reads MNHNS; CDR2 reads SASEGT. Trimming removed 2 bases at V and 7 bases at J, with 9 bases between.

This clonotype was counted only a few times. This chain joins TRBV20-1 and TRBJ2-3; D is undetermined. The CDR3 totals 14 residues. Germline V gene data show CDR1 as DFQATT and CDR2 as SNEGSKA (reference sequence). V dropped 3 bases and J dropped 3 bases, with 13 bases sitting between them. The CDR3 protein is CSARDGLGTDTQYF. The CDR3 nucleotides are TGCAGTGCTAGGGACGGTCTAGGGACAGATACGCAGTATTTT.

V is TRBV20-1 and J is TRBJ1-1; D is unclear. Germline CDR1 DFQATT, CDR2 SNEGSKA (reference sequence). Between the trimmed V and J ends, which lost 3 bases and 4 bases, there was a span of 18 bases. The CDR3 is made up of 15 amino acids. The CDR3 coding sequence is TGCAGTGCTAGGTTATTTCTGGGAACGGGCACTGAAGCTTTCTTT. This codes for CSARLFLGTGTEAFF.

This clonotype was detected many times. The gene calls are TRBV5-6 and TRBJ1-4; D remains unclear. The V gene's germline CDR1 is SGHDT and CDR2 YYEEEE. V lost 4 bases and J 2 bases, leaving 12 bases between the germline ends. The CDR3 is 15 amino acids. For the CDR3, the DNA is TGTGCCAGCAGCCGGAACGGTGGGACTAATGAAAAACTGTTTTTT. This gives the protein CASSRNGGTNEKLFF.

This clonotype was detected a few times. The V and J genes are TRBV5-1 and TRBJ2-7; 8 positions match TRBD1. CDR1 is SGHRS, CDR2 YFSETQ, per germline. The CDR3 has 13 amino acids. Trimming removed 4 bases from V and 3 bases from J; junction bases left unmatched: 3. The DNA for the CDR3 is TGCGCCAGCAGCCCGACAGGGGTCTACGAGCAGTACTTC. Encoded protein: CASSPTGVYEQYF.

The table lists this clonotype with a few counts. The genes are TRBV6-1 and TRBJ1-1; no clear D. With 2 bases removed from V and 4 bases from J, the gap between germline ends came to 8 bases. Germline-derived CDR1 and CDR2 are MNHNS and SASEGT. The CDR3 contains 13 residues. The CDR3 DNA reads as TGTGCCAGCAGTGAACAAGGATTCACTGAAGCTTTCTTT. Translation: CASSEQGFTEAFF.

The rearrangement joins TRBV12-3 or TRBV12-4 to TRBJ2-3, with unresolved D. This CDR3 contains 15 residues. Trimming shortened V by 2 bases and J by 0 bases, and 9 bases separated the two germline ends. This CDR3 reads CASSLRRSSTDTQYF. The CDR3 DNA follows: TGTGCCAGCAGTTTAAGGAGATCTAGCACAGATACGCAGTATTTT.

This clonotype occurred many times. The V gene is TRBV12-3 or TRBV12-4, the J gene TRBJ1-1; tentative D call: TRBD1 (6 bases). Trimming cost V 5 bases and J 10 bases, with 17 bases left between them. The CDR3 has 13 residues. CDR3 in DNA: TGTGCCAGCAGTGTAAGCCGGGACATCGGAGCTTTCTTT. Translation gives CASSVSRDIGAFF.

The rearrangement joins TRBV4-3 to TRBJ1-4; D may be TRBD1 (5 bases). This CDR3 has 16 amino acids. The ends were cut back, 0 bases at V and 7 bases at J, with 15 bases in the middle. CDR1 is LGHNA and CDR2 is YSLEER in the germline V gene. The CDR3 spells CASSQEFGAGGEKLFF. The CDR3 nucleotides are TGCGCCAGCAGCCAAGAGTTCGGGGCAGGTGGTGAAAAACTGTTTTTT.

This clonotype was counted many times. The chain combines TRBV20-1 with TRBJ2-5; no definite D call. This CDR3 is built from 18 residues. With 6 bases removed from V and 0 bases from J, the gap between germline ends came to 26 bases. CDR1 and CDR2 (germline): DFQATT, SNEGSKA (reference sequence). CDR3 residues: CSANTPSIRRSYQETQYF. CDR3 nucleotides: TGCAGTGCAAACACCCCCTCGATTCGGCGGTCGTACCAAGAGACCCAGTACTTC.

A note on this clonotype: Just one base apart from a much larger clone, this may be a read error. The genes are TRBV3-1 and TRBJ2-1, with 9 bases fitting TRBD2. In germline, CDR1 is LGHDT, CDR2 YNNKEL (reference sequence). The CDR3 loop spans 15 amino acids. CDR3 loop: CATSHTTSGNNEQFF. Written as DNA, the CDR3 is TGTGCCACCAGCCATACGACTAGCGGAAACAATGAGCAGTTCTTC.

This clonotype was picked up a small number of times. This chain's CDR3 is CASSLGFPGQETQYF. In DNA, the CDR3 is TGTGCCAGCAGCTTAGGGTTCCCTGGGCAAGAGACCCAGTACTTC. The chain employs TRBV7-2 and TRBJ2-5; D uncertain. Germline lookup yields CDR1 SGHTA and CDR2 FQGNSA. The CDR3 runs to 15 residues. Trimming cost V 1 base and J 2 bases, with 11 bases left between them. Full variable domain (rest looked up from reference TRBV7-2 and TRBJ2-5): GAGVSQSPSNKVTEKGKDVELRCDPISGHTALYWYRQSLGQGLEFLIYFQGNSAPDKSGLPSDRFSAERTGGSVSTLTIQRTQQEDSAVYLCASSLGFPGQETQYFGPGTRLLVL.

In its sample, this clonotype was seen a few times. The genes are TRBV7-2 and TRBJ2-7; TRBD2 matches 7 bases. CDR1 is SGHTA, CDR2 FQGNSA, per germline. The CDR3 runs 14 residues. V trimming: 5 bases; J trimming: 0 bases; junction bases outside the gene matches: 4. The chain's CDR3 is CASSTQRGSYEQYF. CDR3 in DNA: TGTGCCAGCAGCACCCAGCGGGGCTCCTACGAGCAGTACTTC.

This clonotype occurred a few times. The V gene is TRBV19, the J gene TRBJ1-1, with 10 positions matching TRBD1. V lost 5 bases, J lost 4 bases, and 10 bases stayed unmatched. There are 16 residues in the CDR3. In germline, CDR1 is LNHDA, CDR2 SQIVND (reference sequence). The CDR3 DNA reads as TGTGCCAGTAGTCCGAGACAGGGGGCGAGTAGCACTGAAGCTTTCTTT. Translated: CASSPRQGASSTEAFF.

This clonotype was seen ten or more times. The J gene is TRBJ2-1, the V gene TRBV9; D ambiguous. Germline values: CDR1 SGDLS, CDR2 YYNGEE. Trimming left V 4 bases short and J 0 bases short, with 20 bases between. This CDR3 spans 18 amino acids. CDR3 in DNA: TGTGCCAGCAGCCATCACACGTCGAGGCCCAGCTCCTACAATGAGCAGTTCTTC. Translation: CASSHHTSRPSSYNEQFF.

This chain joins TRBV11-2 and TRBJ2-3; 11 positions match TRBD2. There are 19 residues in the CDR3. Germline V gives CDR1 SGHAT, CDR2 FQNNGV. V lost 4 bases to trimming and J lost 3 bases; unmatched junction nucleotides: 15. CDR3 in DNA: TGTGCCAGCAGCTCCCCCTTTAGCGGGGGGGCTCCGGGGACAGATACGCAGTATTTT. It translates to CASSSPFSGGAPGTDTQYF. The whole variable domain, filled in from reference TRBV11-2 and TRBJ2-3, reads EAGVAQSPRYKIIEKRQSVAFWCNPISGHATLYWYQQILGQGPKLLIQFQNNGVVDDSQLPKDRFSAERLKGVDSTLKIQPAKLEDSAVYLCASSSPFSGGAPGTDTQYFGPGTRLTVL.

This clonotype was counted many times. This chain connects TRBV29-1 to TRBJ2-1; D is unclear. The CDR3 spans 13 residues. The ends were cut back, 4 bases at V and 6 bases at J, with 13 bases in the middle. The V gene's germline CDR1 is SQVTM and CDR2 ANQGSEA. The CDR3 protein is CSVVRTSGNEQFF. The DNA for the CDR3 is TGCAGCGTTGTACGGACCTCAGGCAATGAGCAGTTCTTC.

V is TRBV27 and J is TRBJ2-4; TRBD1 aligns across 9 bases. Germline loops: CDR1 MNHEY, CDR2 SMNVEV (reference sequence). V was pared by 6 bases and J by 6 bases, with 9 bases of the junction left unmatched. There are 15 residues in the CDR3. The CDR3 loop is CASRGTGRGLNIQYF. As DNA, the CDR3 is TGTGCCAGCAGGGGGACAGGGCGCGGGTTAAACATTCAGTACTTC.

This clonotype appeared a few times. This chain joins TRBV12-3 or TRBV12-4 and TRBJ2-7, with D unclear. CDR3 length: 15 amino acids. Trimming took off 4 bases at V and 1 base at J, with 14 bases between the two ends. The CDR3, as DNA: TGTGCCAGCAGTTCCCTACCGGACGGATCCTACGAGCAGTACTTC. Residues: CASSSLPDGSYEQYF.

This clonotype was seen many times. The chain combines TRBV5-1 with TRBJ2-7; the D is unclear. From germline, CDR1 is SGHRS and CDR2 YFSETQ. V lost 4 bases to trimming and J lost 5 bases, with 10 bases between them. CDR3 length: 12 residues. Written as DNA, the CDR3 is TGCGCCAGCAGCCGAGACCGGGACGAGCAGTACTTC. Its protein product is CASSRDRDEQYF. Together with reference TRBV5-1 and TRBJ2-7, the CDR3 gives the full variable domain: KAGVTQTPRYLIKTRGQQVTLSCSPISGHRSVSWYQQTPGQGLQFLFEYFSETQRNKGNFPGRFSGRQFSNSRSEMNVSTLELGDSALYLCASSRDRDEQYFGPGTRLTVT.

The sample holds many counts of this clonotype. This chain uses TRBV12-3 or TRBV12-4 with TRBJ2-2; D tentatively reads TRBD1 or TRBD2 (5 bases each). With 1 base removed from V and 0 bases from J, the gap between germline ends came to 9 bases. CDR3 length equals 16 residues. This chain's CDR3 is CASSLGGTANTGELFF. Here the CDR3 DNA reads TGTGCCAGCAGTTTAGGGGGGACGGCGAACACCGGGGAGCTGTTTTTT.

This clonotype was found many times. The chain couples TRBV24-1 to TRBJ1-5; 11 positions agree with TRBD1. The CDR3 is 16 amino acids. V lost 5 bases and J lost 3; bases outside the gene matches: 5. Germline-derived CDR1 and CDR2 are KGHDR and SFDVKD. The CDR3 bases are TGTGCCACCAGTGCCCGGGGACAGGGGGACAATCAGCCCCAGCATTTT. Its translation: CATSARGQGDNQPQHF.

V gene TRBV12-3 or TRBV12-4 combines with J gene TRBJ1-4; 9 bases match TRBD1. There are 15 residues in the CDR3. V shed 6 bases and J 8 bases; nucleotides not matched to a gene: 10. CDR3 in amino acids: CASRTVTGGVEKLFF. The CDR3 region has the DNA TGTGCCAGCAGAACCGTGACAGGGGGTGTCGAAAAACTGTTTTTT.

The V call is TRBV20-1, the J call TRBJ2-1; 7 bases match TRBD1. The CDR3 is 16 amino acids. V dropped 6 bases and J dropped 2; count of bases not matched to a gene: 13. Looked up from germline, CDR1 is DFQATT and CDR2 is SNEGSKA (reference sequence). CDR3 region: CSAKIEWGQPYNEQFF. The CDR3 DNA reads as TGCAGTGCGAAAATCGAGTGGGGACAGCCCTACAATGAGCAGTTCTTC.